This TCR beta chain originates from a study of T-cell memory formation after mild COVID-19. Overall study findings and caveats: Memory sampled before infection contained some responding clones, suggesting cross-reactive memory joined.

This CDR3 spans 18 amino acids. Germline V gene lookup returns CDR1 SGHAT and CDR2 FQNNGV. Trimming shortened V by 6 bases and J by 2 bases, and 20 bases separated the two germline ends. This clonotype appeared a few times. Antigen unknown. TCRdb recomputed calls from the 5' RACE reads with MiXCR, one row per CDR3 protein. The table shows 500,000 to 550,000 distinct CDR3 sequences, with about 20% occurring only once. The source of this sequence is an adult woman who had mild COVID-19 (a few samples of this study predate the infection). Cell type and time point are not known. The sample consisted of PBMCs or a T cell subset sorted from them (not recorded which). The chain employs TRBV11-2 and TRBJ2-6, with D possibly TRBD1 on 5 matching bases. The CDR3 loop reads CASSFDSFLKTGANVLTF. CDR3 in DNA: TGTGCCAGCAGTTTTGACAGCTTCCTCAAGACTGGGGCCAACGTCCTGACTTTC.